This TCR beta chain was captured in a study of human T cells and chemical hapten exposure. Across the whole study: Sensitization was performed using 2% DPC on an approximately 2 cm by approximately 2 cm upper inner arm skin site. General study points: The number of TCRs over 1 in 1000 frequency stayed unchanged after DPC. Healthy individuals' immune responses may differ from those of donors, who had alopecia.

Library construction involved attaching unique molecular identifiers to individual cDNA molecules, which allowed quantitative, reproducible TCR counting. TCRdb re-derived calls from the RACE reads in MiXCR, one entry per CDR3 protein. The sample yields 300,000 to 450,000 distinct CDR3 sequences, 5% to 6.5% seen once. The germline gives CDR1 SQVTM, CDR2 ANQGSEA. The CDR3 spans 16 residues. Time point meaning: pre-sensitization, week 0. Specified treatment: therapeutic diphenylcyclopropenone sensitization with weekly scalp DPC. Regarding this clonotype: No antigen is known for it. At one end the junction does not follow the germline gene, possibly because of a read error.

The rearrangement uses TRBV29-1 and TRBJ1-3; 8 bases are a match to TRBD1. Here the sequenced sample was whole blood, taken in connection with sensitization to the hapten diphenylcyclopropenone (DPC). The clonotype was recovered from a woman in her forties or fifties with alopecia areata. Some clones in this sample may be carry-over from other donors' samples. Here the CDR3 DNA reads TGCAGCGTTGAGATGCACGGACAGGGTATTCGAAACACCATGTATTTT. This codes for CSVEMHGQGIRNTMYF.